Shown below are 20 T cell receptor beta chains from a single sample sequenced in a study of memory CD4+ T cells and cytomegalovirus serostatus. The sort gate was single viable CD3+CD4+CD8-CD45RO+ cells for memory CD4+ T cells. Sequencing used immunoSEQ multiplex PCR; TCRdb keeps in-frame clones, though not all of them. The table lists under 40,000 clones, around three quarters of them singletons, with less than 6% in the top ten. The sequencing sample was made of memory CD4+ T cells from blood. The receptor source for this set is an adult in good health and CMV-seropositive.

This rearrangement joins TRBV28 to TRBJ2-7; D may be TRBD1 (6 bases). The CDR3 extends over 12 amino acids. V was cut by 6 bases and J by 6 bases, with 12 bases left in between. The germline gives CDR1 MDHEN, CDR2 SYDVKM. CDR3 sequence: CASSQQGREQYF. CDR3 sequence (DNA): TGTGCCAGCAGCCAACAGGGTCGCGAGCAGTACTTC.

V usage is TRBV5-1 and J usage is TRBJ2-7; TRBD2 matches 11 bases. V was pared by 4 bases and J by 4 bases, with 4 bases of the junction left unmatched. This CDR3 is 14 amino acids long. The germline V gene has CDR1 SGHRS and CDR2 YFSETQ. The CDR3 DNA reads TGCGCCAGCAGCATGACTAGCGGGAAATACGAGCAGTACTTC. The encoded protein is CASSMTSGKYEQYF.

The V call is TRBV7-2, the J call TRBJ2-3, with 13 nucleotides matching TRBD2. The germline V gene encodes CDR1 SGHTA and CDR2 FQGNSA. This CDR3 is built from 16 residues. J was trimmed by 6 bases and V by 5 bases; bases with no gene match: 8. The CDR3 DNA reads TGTGCCAGCAGCATAAGGACTAGCGGGAGCGCTGATACGCAGTATTTT. Amino acid sequence: CASSIRTSGSADTQYF.

This clone occurred a few times. The chain joins TRBV19 to TRBJ1-5; tentatively, D is TRBD1 (5 bases). This CDR3 spans 17 amino acids. V was pared by 4 bases and J by 3 bases, with 19 bases between. Germline CDR1 LNHDA, CDR2 SQIVND (reference sequence). CDR3 bases: TGTGCCAGTAGTACTCGGGACCCCCGTAGGTTCAATCAGCCCCAGCATTTT. It yields the protein CASSTRDPRRFNQPQHF.

Only one count was recorded for this clone. V is TRBV5-1 and J is TRBJ2-1; 9 positions agree with TRBD1. This CDR3 has 15 residues. Germline CDR1 SGHRS, CDR2 YFSETQ. V lost 3 bases and J lost 6; bases outside the gene matches: 7. The DNA for the CDR3 is TGCGCCAGCAGCTCGACGGGACAGGGAATCAATGAGCAGTTCTTC. The encoded protein is CASSSTGQGINEQFF.

The V gene is TRBV7-9, the J gene TRBJ1-2; D call uncertain. The ends were cut back, 3 bases at V and 8 bases at J, with 10 bases in the middle. The CDR3 totals 12 residues. The V gene's germline CDR1 is SEHNR and CDR2 FQNEAQ (reference sequence). Here the CDR3 reads CASSFSLEGYTF. CDR3 sequence (DNA): TGTGCCAGCAGCTTTTCGCTGGAGGGCTACACCTTC. The full variable domain, completed using reference TRBV7-9 and TRBJ1-2, is DTGVSQNPRHKITKRGQNVTFRCDPISEHNRLYWYRQTLGQGPEFLTYFQNEAQLEKSRLLSDRFSAERPKGSFSTLEIQRTEQGDSAMYLCASSFSLEGYTFGSGTRLTVV.

V usage is TRBV6-1 and J usage is TRBJ2-7; TRBD1 is a possible D gene (5 bases). The CDR3 runs to 14 residues. The germline V gene has CDR1 MNHNS and CDR2 SASEGT. Trimming removed 5 bases from V and 3 bases from J, with 14 bases in between. The CDR3 DNA is TGTGCCAGCAGTCGAACTCAGGGTATCTACGAGCAGTACTTC. This codes for CASSRTQGIYEQYF.

The chain employs TRBV28 and TRBJ2-7; TRBD2 is a possible D gene (5 bases). Between the trimmed V and J ends, which lost 5 bases and 2 bases, there was a span of 10 bases. CDR1 and CDR2 (germline): MDHEN, SYDVKM. This CDR3 comprises 13 residues. The CDR3 bases are TGTGCCAGCAGTGTGGGCGGGCCCTACGAGCAGTACTTC. It yields the protein CASSVGGPYEQYF.

The J gene is TRBJ2-2, the V gene TRBV7-9; TRBD1 aligns across 9 bases. V lost 6 bases to trimming and J lost 3 bases; unmatched junction nucleotides: 5. The CDR3 spans 15 residues. The V gene's germline CDR1 is SEHNR and CDR2 FQNEAQ (reference sequence). CDR3 region: CASRNDRGDTGELFF. For the CDR3, the DNA is TGTGCCAGCAGAAATGACAGGGGGGACACCGGGGAGCTGTTTTTT.

The chain is built from TRBV5-1 and TRBJ1-2, with a possible D match to TRBD1 (5 bases). From germline, CDR1 is SGHRS and CDR2 YFSETQ. Between the trimmed V and J ends, which lost 5 bases and 7 bases, there was a span of 18 bases. The CDR3 runs to 14 residues. The CDR3 loop reads CASRQQDDGGGYTF. The CDR3 DNA reads as TGCGCCAGCAGACAACAGGACGACGGGGGTGGCTACACCTTC.

V usage is TRBV5-1 and J usage is TRBJ2-2; 12 bases are a match to TRBD2. The J segment lost 1 base and the V segment lost 5 bases, leaving 3 bases of the junction unmatched. CDR1 is SGHRS and CDR2 is YFSETQ in the germline V gene. This CDR3 is built from 16 residues. The CDR3 sequence: CASRTSGGLNTGELFF. As DNA, the CDR3 is TGCGCCAGCAGGACTAGCGGGGGCCTGAACACCGGGGAGCTGTTTTTT.

This chain uses TRBV7-2 with TRBJ2-3, with 8 bases that match TRBD2. Germline-derived CDR1 and CDR2 are SGHTA and FQGNSA. The CDR3 is made up of 14 amino acids. V lost 5 bases to trimming and J lost 3 bases; unmatched junction nucleotides: 4. The CDR3 is CASSPLAGTDTQYF. The DNA for the CDR3 is TGTGCCAGCAGCCCCTTAGCGGGAACAGATACGCAGTATTTT.

The chain uses TRBV7-9 and TRBJ2-1; TRBD2 might be the D (5 bases). CDR1 SEHNR and CDR2 FQNEAQ come from the germline V gene (reference sequence). V dropped 1 base and J dropped 6 bases, with 10 bases sitting between them. The CDR3 extends over 14 amino acids. In DNA, the CDR3 is TGTGCCAGCAGCTTAGACCTAGCCCCCAATGAGCAGTTCTTC. Its translation: CASSLDLAPNEQFF.

This rearrangement joins TRBV6-1 to TRBJ1-2; no definite D call. Trimming cost V 6 bases and J 3 bases, with 8 bases left between them. Germline-derived CDR1 and CDR2 are MNHNS and SASEGT. CDR3 size: 12 residues. The CDR3 DNA reads TGTGCCAGCAGCTACATCTACTATGGCTACACCTTC. Translating it yields CASSYIYYGYTF.

This clone was observed a handful of times. The chain employs TRBV7-7 and TRBJ1-1; no firm D call. V lost 3 bases and J 2 bases, leaving 7 bases between the germline ends. CDR1 SSHAT and CDR2 FNYEAQ come from the germline V gene (reference sequence). CDR3 length: 13 amino acids. Here the CDR3 DNA reads TGTGCCAGCAGCTTGGATAGAAACACTGAAGCTTTCTTT. Its translation: CASSLDRNTEAFF.

This chain links TRBV11-1 with TRBJ2-7; no clear D. The CDR3 is 14 residues long. V was trimmed by 6 bases and J by 2 bases, leaving 14 bases between them. Germline lookup yields CDR1 SGHAT and CDR2 FQDESV (reference sequence). The CDR3 is CASRGKVATYEQYF. CDR3 nucleotides: TGTGCCAGCAGAGGGAAAGTGGCTACCTACGAGCAGTACTTC. Full variable domain (outside the CDR3, taken from reference TRBV11-1 and TRBJ2-7): EAEVAQSPRYKITEKSQAVAFWCDPISGHATLYWYRQILGQGPELLVQFQDESVVDDSQLPKDRFSAERLKGVDSTLKIQPAELGDSAMYLCASRGKVATYEQYFGPGTRLTVT.

This clone was picked up one time. This chain joins TRBV7-2 and TRBJ2-5, with 13 positions matching TRBD2. Per germline, CDR1 SGHTA and CDR2 FQGNSA. After removal of 5 bases from V and 9 bases from J, the junction contained 12 bases not matched to a gene. The CDR3 runs to 16 residues. The CDR3 DNA follows: TGTGCCAGCAGCCCCCAAGGACTAGCGGGGGATGGGCCCCAGTACTTC. The encoded protein is CASSPQGLAGDGPQYF. The whole variable domain, filled in from reference TRBV7-2 and TRBJ2-5, reads GAGVSQSPSNKVTEKGKDVELRCDPISGHTALYWYRQSLGQGLEFLIYFQGNSAPDKSGLPSDRFSAERTGGSVSTLTIQRTQQEDSAVYLCASSPQGLAGDGPQYFGPGTRLLVL.

V and J are TRBV7-2 and TRBJ2-7; D could derive from TRBD1 or TRBD2 (6 bases each). This CDR3 comprises 14 residues. V dropped 1 base and J dropped 9 bases, with 16 bases sitting between them. The V gene's germline CDR1 is SGHTA and CDR2 FQGNSA. The chain's CDR3 is CASSLEDSGFGQYF. DNA of the CDR3: TGTGCCAGCAGCTTAGAGGACAGCGGGTTCGGGCAGTACTTC.

This chain joins TRBV5-5 and TRBJ2-1; D gene ambiguous. Trimming stripped 0 bases from V and 9 bases from J, with 13 bases between. The CDR3 totals 14 residues. CDR1 is SGHKS and CDR2 is YYEKEE in the germline V gene (reference sequence). In DNA form, the CDR3 reads TGTGCCAGCAGCTTGGAAAGCTTAAAGTCTGAGCAGTTCTTC. As protein: CASSLESLKSEQFF.

CDR3: CASSPGQGNEKLFF. As DNA, the CDR3 is TGTGCCAGCAGCCCCGGACAGGGGAATGAAAAACTGTTTTTT. The rearrangement uses TRBV11-2 and TRBJ1-4; 9 bases are a match to TRBD1. CDR1 is SGHAT, CDR2 FQNNGV, per germline. The length of the CDR3 is 14 residues. The ends lost 5 bases at V and 5 bases at J; junction bases unmatched: 3.